The entry below describes one TCR beta chain. This specimen belongs to a study of TIL therapy for anti-PD-1-resistant metastatic lung cancer. The CDR3 extends over 12 amino acids. V lost 0 bases and J 5 bases, leaving 4 bases between the germline ends. Germline V lookup: CDR1 KGHSH, CDR2 LQKENI. The immunoSEQ assay was v3. Sequencing depth was approximately 2 million read pairs for survey level, about 5-6 million for deep. Here immunoSEQ multiplex PCR was the method, and the copy in TCRdb shows in-frame clones only, minus some. The table includes over 20,000 clones, roughly 72% detected once. Time point meaning: pre-treatment sample, taken before nivolumab and TIL therapy. Most excised metastases sampled were pleural nodules or supraclavicular lymph nodes. Enrollment ran from 2017 to early 2020.

The clonotype comes from a person aged 25 to 80 with non-small cell lung cancer. The V call is TRBV18, the J call TRBJ2-5, with D hard to call. The sample was tumor tissue, taken at baseline. This CDR3 is CASSPPGETQYF. CDR3 nucleotides: TGTGCCAGCTCACCACCCGGGGAGACCCAGTACTTC.